These 23 T cell receptor beta chains were all obtained from the same sample, sequenced in a study of control samples from healthy donors and cancer patients. TCRdb's table, derived via immunoSEQ multiplex PCR, lists solely in-frame clones and lacks some. This sample yields 90,000 to 100,000 clones, of which about 87% are seen a single time; around an eighth belongs to the top ten. The sequenced sample was blood. All receptors derive from a woman in her 70s in good health.

The gene calls are TRBV18 and TRBJ1-1, with D perhaps TRBD1 (5 bases). Trimming stripped 3 bases from V and 4 bases from J, with 12 bases between. This CDR3 region has 14 residues. The germline V gene encodes CDR1 KGHSH and CDR2 LQKENI. The chain's CDR3 is CASSPSGGGTEAFF. DNA for the CDR3: TGTGCCAGCTCACCTTCCGGGGGAGGCACTGAAGCTTTCTTT.

This chain joins TRBV5-4 and TRBJ1-5; 7 bases match TRBD1. The CDR3 runs 13 residues. Trimming at V came to 1 base and at J to 5 bases, leaving 0 bases not matched to a gene. Germline V gene lookup returns CDR1 SGHNT and CDR2 YYREEE (reference sequence). The CDR3 nucleotides are TGTGCCAGCAGCTTGAGGGGGCATCAGCCCCAGCATTTT. Translation gives CASSLRGHQPQHF.

The CDR3: CATQDRYSNQPQHF. The CDR3, as DNA: TGTGCCACCCAGGACAGGTATAGCAATCAGCCCCAGCATTTT. This chain connects TRBV10-3 to TRBJ1-5, with 7 bases that match TRBD1. This CDR3 is built from 14 residues. V dropped 10 bases and J dropped 0; count of bases not matched to a gene: 6. The germline CDR1 and CDR2 sequences are ENHRY and SYGVKD.

This clone was observed a handful of times. The CDR3 loop is CASSLLHGAGETQYF. CDR3 DNA: TGTGCCAGCAGCTTGCTCCACGGCGCGGGGGAGACCCAGTACTTC. This chain links TRBV5-4 with TRBJ2-5; tentative D call: TRBD2 (6 bases). The length of the CDR3 is 15 residues. CDR1 and CDR2 from the germline V gene are SGHNT and YYREEE (reference sequence). Deletions cut 1 base from V and 5 bases from J, with 15 bases between.

This chain connects TRBV11-2 to TRBJ2-7; no definite D call. The CDR3 consists of 15 residues. Deletions cut 5 bases from V and 5 bases from J, with 19 bases between. CDR1 is SGHAT, CDR2 FQNNGV, per germline. The CDR3 loop reads CASSPRPIDPHEQYF. The CDR3 DNA reads TGTGCCAGCAGCCCCCGGCCCATTGACCCCCACGAGCAGTACTTC.

The chain links TRBV6-5 to TRBJ2-2, with D possibly matching TRBD1 (5 bases). The CDR3 has 12 residues. Germline CDR1 is MNHEY and CDR2 is SVGAGI. V shed 8 bases and J shed 4 bases, with 8 bases lying between them. The CDR3 reads CASGRGTGELFF. CDR3 nucleotide sequence: TGTGCCAGCGGAAGGGGCACCGGGGAGCTGTTTTTT.

The rearrangement links TRBV15 to TRBJ2-3; the D gene is possibly TRBD2 (5 bases). There are 13 residues in the CDR3. From germline, CDR1 is LNHNV and CDR2 YYDKDF (reference sequence). V was clipped by 3 bases and J by 4 bases, with 8 bases between them. The CDR3 DNA reads as TGTGCCACCAGCAGGGAACTAGCAGATACGCAGTATTTT. This codes for CATSRELADTQYF.

With regard to this clone: The junction differs from germline at one of its ends, possibly a read error. The chain joins TRBV7-7 to TRBJ2-7; D remains unclear. There are 13 residues in the CDR3. Germline V gene sequence: CDR1 SSHAT, CDR2 FNYEAQ (reference sequence). CDR3 residues: CASSRGPSYEQYF. In DNA form, the CDR3 reads TGTGCTAGCAGCCGTGGACCGTCCTACGAGCAGTACTTC.

This chain joins TRBV3-1 (or the pseudogene TRBV3-2) and TRBJ1-1, with a possible D match to TRBD1 (5 bases). V shed 1 base and J shed 7 bases, with 28 bases lying between them. Germline CDR1 and CDR2: LGHDT and YNNKEL (reference sequence). The CDR3 spans 19 residues. The CDR3 DNA sequence: TGTGCCAGCAGCCAAGTAGGGTTGATGGGGCAGCAGGCGGGGGTTGAAGCTTTCTTT. Residues: CASSQVGLMGQQAGVEAFF.

This chain uses TRBV11-2 with TRBJ2-5, with 14 bases fitting TRBD2. CDR1 and CDR2 from the germline V gene are SGHAT and FQNNGV. J lost 0 bases, V lost 5 bases, and 5 bases had no gene match. The CDR3 sequence is 17 residues long. CDR3 DNA: TGTGCCAGCAGCCGGACTAGCGGGGGGACCTACCAAGAGACCCAGTACTTC. This translates into CASSRTSGGTYQETQYF. The variable domain in full, with the rest retrieved from reference TRBV11-2 and TRBJ2-5, is EAGVAQSPRYKIIEKRQSVAFWCNPISGHATLYWYQQILGQGPKLLIQFQNNGVVDDSQLPKDRFSAERLKGVDSTLKIQPAKLEDSAVYLCASSRTSGGTYQETQYFGPGTRLLVL.

This clone appeared a few times. The chain employs TRBV6-5 and TRBJ1-1, with TRBD1 identical over 9 bases. V shed 7 bases and J 4 bases; nucleotides not matched to a gene: 7. CDR3 length: 14 residues. Germline-derived CDR1 and CDR2 are MNHEY and SVGAGI. CDR3 sequence (DNA): TGTGCCAGCACTTCCGGACAGGGGAGCACTGAAGCTTTCTTT. Its protein product is CASTSGQGSTEAFF.

This clone appeared a few times. The rearrangement links TRBV5-1 to TRBJ2-5; 7 bases line up with TRBD2. CDR3 length: 15 residues. CDR1 and CDR2 from the germline V gene are SGHRS and YFSETQ. The V gene end was trimmed by 4 bases and the J gene end by 2 bases; junction bases not matched to a gene: 8. The CDR3 here is CASSPGPGGQETQYF. As DNA, the CDR3 is TGCGCCAGCAGCCCCGGACCCGGGGGGCAAGAGACCCAGTACTTC.

The rearrangement links TRBV7-8 to TRBJ2-1; D gene uncertain. Trimming cost V 2 bases and J 0 bases, with 8 bases left between them. The CDR3 runs 15 residues. Per germline, CDR1 SGHVS and CDR2 FQNEAQ. In DNA, the CDR3 is TGTGCCAGCAGCTTACCCCGAAGCTCCTACAATGAGCAGTTCTTC. It specifies CASSLPRSSYNEQFF. The variable domain in full, with the rest retrieved from reference TRBV7-8 and TRBJ2-1, is GAGVSQSPRYKVAKRGQDVALRCDPISGHVSLFWYQQALGQGPEFLTYFQNEAQLDKSGLPSDRFFAERPEGSVSTLKIQRTQQEDSAVYLCASSLPRSSYNEQFFGPGTRLTVL.

The gene calls are TRBV15 and TRBJ2-7; possibly TRBD1 for D (5 bases). Trimming removed 0 bases at V and 6 bases at J, with 12 bases between. CDR3 length: 14 amino acids. CDR1 LNHNV and CDR2 YYDKDF come from the germline V gene (reference sequence). CDR3: CATSRDSGLVEQYF. DNA of the CDR3: TGTGCCACCAGCAGAGATTCAGGGCTGGTCGAGCAGTACTTC.

This clone has more than one count but fewer than ten. The chain recombines TRBV20-1 with TRBJ2-5; perhaps TRBD1 as D (5 bases). Germline CDR1 DFQATT, CDR2 SNEGSKA (reference sequence). The CDR3 spans 13 residues. V was trimmed by 3 bases and J by 4 bases, leaving 12 bases between them. In DNA, the CDR3 is TGCAGTGCTAGTGTAGGGGTCGTAGAGACCCAGTACTTC. This gives the protein CSASVGVVETQYF.

V usage is TRBV3-1 (or the pseudogene TRBV3-2) and J usage is TRBJ1-2, with unresolved D. CDR1 is LGHDT and CDR2 is YNNKEL in the germline V gene (reference sequence). V lost 0 bases and J 6 bases, leaving 11 bases between the germline ends. The CDR3 length is 14 residues. This chain's CDR3 is CASSQDSGLNGYTF. In DNA form, the CDR3 reads TGTGCCAGCAGCCAAGATTCTGGGCTAAATGGCTACACCTTC.

The J gene is TRBJ2-3, the V gene TRBV2, with 7 positions matching TRBD2. Per the germline V gene, CDR1 is SNHLY and CDR2 is FYNNEI. The CDR3 is 14 amino acids. Trimming cost V 6 bases and J 5 bases; bases outside gene matches: 8. CDR3 DNA sequence: TGTGCCAGCAGACCGACTAGCATCCTAGATACGCAGTATTTT. Translated: CASRPTSILDTQYF.

This chain joins TRBV19 and TRBJ1-3; possible D gene TRBD1, 5 bases. The germline V and J ends were trimmed by 5 bases and 0 bases, with 17 bases remaining between them. This CDR3 has 17 amino acids. CDR1 LNHDA and CDR2 SQIVND come from the germline V gene (reference sequence). For the CDR3, the DNA is TGTGCCAGTAGTCGTTCCCCGACAGTCCTCTCTGGAAACACCATATATTTT. Translating it yields CASSRSPTVLSGNTIYF.

The J gene is TRBJ1-1, the V gene TRBV10-2, with D perhaps matching TRBD1 (5 bases). V lost 4 bases, J lost 5 bases, and 11 bases lay in between. Germline-derived CDR1 and CDR2 are WSHSY and SAAADI. The CDR3 has 13 amino acids. The CDR3 spells CASSAGGGTEAFF. The CDR3 region has the DNA TGCGCCAGCAGTGCGGGTGGGGGGACTGAAGCTTTCTTT.

The chain employs TRBV5-4 and TRBJ1-5; D gene unclear. Per germline, CDR1 SGHNT and CDR2 YYREEE (reference sequence). The CDR3 runs to 15 residues. Trimming stripped 5 bases from V and 3 bases from J, with 15 bases between. The CDR3 nucleotides read TGTGCCAGCAGGTTGAGGGTAGGGCCCAATCAGCCCCAGCATTTT. Its protein is CASRLRVGPNQPQHF.

This sequence joins TRBV11-3 and TRBJ2-3; 10 nucleotides agree with TRBD1. This CDR3 is built from 17 residues. Looked up from germline, CDR1 is SGHNT and CDR2 is YENEEA. Trimming took 1 base from V and 11 from J; bases not matched to a gene: 15. CDR3 sequence reads: CASSLVGPGTGDGKQYF. The CDR3 DNA reads as TGTGCCAGCAGCTTAGTGGGTCCCGGGACAGGGGATGGTAAGCAGTATTTT.

The chain recombines TRBV19 with TRBJ1-2; D is ambiguous. The CDR3 totals 12 residues. V lost 5 bases to trimming and J lost 5 bases, with 9 bases between them. Per germline, CDR1 LNHDA and CDR2 SQIVND (reference sequence). The CDR3 sequence: CASSVPLYGYTF. The CDR3 nucleotides are TGTGCCAGTAGTGTACCTCTTTATGGCTACACCTTC. Full variable domain (rest looked up from reference TRBV19 and TRBJ1-2): DGGITQSPKYLFRKEGQNVTLSCEQNLNHDAMYWYRQDPGQGLRLIYYSQIVNDFQKGDIAEGYSVSREKKESFPLTVTSAQKNPTAFYLCASSVPLYGYTFGSGTRLTVV.

V usage is TRBV18 and J usage is TRBJ2-5; D unclear. With 4 bases removed from V and 4 bases from J, the gap between germline ends came to 13 bases. The germline V gene encodes CDR1 KGHSH and CDR2 LQKENI. The CDR3 consists of 14 residues. This chain's CDR3 is CASSQAFVGETQYF. CDR3 nucleotides: TGTGCCAGCTCACAAGCTTTCGTGGGAGAGACCCAGTACTTC.